The 25 T cell receptor beta chains below come from one sample, sequenced in a study of CD8+ T cells in alopecia areata. cDNA reverse transcribed from extracted RNA served as the sequencing template. The data were produced by immunoSEQ multiplex PCR, yet TCRdb's version contains in-frame clones alone and is incomplete. The table has about 210,000 clones, around three fifths seen once. Treatment in this sample: oral pan-JAK inhibitor, 5-10 mg twice daily. The sequencing here drew on CD4+ T cells sorted from blood, taken at week 4, from a patient treated with tofacitinib. The receptors were sampled from a human donor with alopecia areata.

This chain uses TRBV2 with TRBJ2-2; D is undetermined. V lost 6 bases, J lost 1 base, and 3 bases lay in between. CDR3 length: 12 amino acids. Germline-derived CDR1 and CDR2 are SNHLY and FYNNEI. The CDR3 bases are TGTGCCAGCAGGGTGAACACCGGGGAGCTGTTTTTT. Its translation is CASRVNTGELFF.

The rearrangement uses TRBV25-1 and TRBJ1-4; D gene ambiguous. The CDR3 loop spans 13 amino acids. The germline V and J ends were trimmed by 4 bases and 8 bases, with 11 bases remaining between them. Per germline, CDR1 MGHDK and CDR2 SYGVNS. The CDR3 DNA reads TGTGCCAGCAGTGTGACGGGCACGGAAAAACTGTTTTTT. It codes for CASSVTGTEKLFF.

The chain recombines TRBV2 with TRBJ2-1, with TRBD2 matching over 9 bases. After removal of 8 bases from V and 6 bases from J, the junction contained 14 bases not matched to a gene. CDR3 length: 16 amino acids. Germline values: CDR1 SNHLY, CDR2 FYNNEI. In DNA, the CDR3 is TGTGCCAGCTCCGACAGCGGGGGGAAAAACGGCAATGAGCAGTTCTTC. It yields the protein CASSDSGGKNGNEQFF. Variable domain in full (rest from reference TRBV2 and TRBJ2-1): EPEVTQTPSHQVTQMGQEVILRCVPISNHLYFYWYRQILGQKVEFLVSFYNNEISEKSEIFDDQFSVERPDGSNFTLKIRSTKLEDSAMYFCASSDSGGKNGNEQFFGPGTRLTVL.

The J gene is TRBJ1-4, the V gene TRBV29-1; D unclear. The germline CDR1 and CDR2 sequences are SQVTM and ANQGSEA. Deletions cut 6 bases from V and 7 bases from J, with 9 bases between. The CDR3 totals 11 residues. The CDR3 DNA follows: TGCAGCGTGGATACAAGTGAAAAACTGTTTTTT. The encoded protein is CSVDTSEKLFF.

This clone was seen repeatedly, ten times or more. This chain uses TRBV7-9 with TRBJ2-5; D is unresolved. The CDR3 runs to 16 residues. Trimming stripped 5 bases from V and 3 bases from J, with 19 bases between. Germline CDR1 SEHNR, CDR2 FQNEAQ (reference sequence). CDR3 in amino acids: CASSPPGRRTEETQYF. The CDR3 DNA reads as TGTGCCAGCAGCCCCCCAGGTCGTCGGACCGAAGAGACCCAGTACTTC.

This clone was counted between two and nine times. CDR3 sequence (DNA): TGCGCCAGCAGCCAAGTTTTTGCAGGGGTAGATACCGGGGAGCTGTTTTTT. Its translation is CASSQVFAGVDTGELFF. The V gene is TRBV4-1, the J gene TRBJ2-2; D is possibly TRBD1 (6 bases). The V gene's germline CDR1 is MGHRA and CDR2 YSYEKL. Trimming pared 1 base from V and 5 bases from J, leaving 17 bases between. The CDR3 has 17 residues.

The CDR3: CSVEDPGTSGYEQYF. CDR3 nucleotide sequence: TGCAGCGTTGAAGACCCCGGGACTAGCGGCTACGAGCAGTACTTC. V gene TRBV29-1 combines with J gene TRBJ2-7; 11 nucleotides align to TRBD2. V lost 0 bases and J lost 3; bases outside the gene matches: 4. Germline V lookup: CDR1 SQVTM, CDR2 ANQGSEA. The CDR3 runs to 15 residues.

J is TRBJ1-1 and V is TRBV29-1; D gene unclear. With 4 bases removed from V and 1 base from J, the gap between germline ends came to 10 bases. The CDR3 contains 13 residues. Germline V gives CDR1 SQVTM, CDR2 ANQGSEA. In DNA, the CDR3 is TGCAGCGTTGGCAGGACCCAGAACACTGAAGCTTTCTTT. This sequence encodes CSVGRTQNTEAFF.

This clone was seen once. V and J are TRBV30 and TRBJ1-2; no clear D. Trimming pared 1 base from V and 4 bases from J, leaving 10 bases between. The CDR3 is 13 amino acids. Germline V gene lookup returns CDR1 GTSNPN and CDR2 SVGIG (reference sequence). In DNA form, the CDR3 reads TGTGCCTGGAGTGGTGACGGGCCCTATGGCTACACCTTC. Protein sequence: CAWSGDGPYGYTF.

CDR3 DNA: TGCGCCAGCAGGGGACAGGGAGGAGATACGCAGTATTTT. This codes for CASRGQGGDTQYF. The chain couples TRBV5-1 to TRBJ2-3, with TRBD1 matching 9 bases. Germline loops: CDR1 SGHRS, CDR2 YFSETQ. The CDR3 is 13 amino acids. Trimming cost V 5 bases and J 5 bases; bases outside gene matches: 3. Full variable domain (missing parts from reference TRBV5-1 and TRBJ2-3): KAGVTQTPRYLIKTRGQQVTLSCSPISGHRSVSWYQQTPGQGLQFLFEYFSETQRNKGNFPGRFSGRQFSNSRSEMNVSTLELGDSALYLCASRGQGGDTQYFGPGTRLTVL.

The chain combines TRBV6-1 with TRBJ2-3, with D perhaps matching TRBD1 (6 bases). This CDR3 region has 16 residues. CDR1 is MNHNS, CDR2 SASEGT, per germline. Trimming removed 4 bases from V and 4 bases from J, with 18 bases in between. DNA of the CDR3: TGTGCCAGCAGTGCAACAGGGAATGTTCGGTCAGATACGCAGTATTTT. It codes for CASSATGNVRSDTQYF.

J is TRBJ1-2 and V is TRBV6-5; 9 positions agree with TRBD1. CDR1 is MNHEY, CDR2 SVGAGI, per germline. The CDR3 spans 14 residues. V was clipped by 8 bases and J by 5 bases; unmatched bases: 9. CDR3 coding DNA: TGTGCCAGCGGACCGGGACAGGGACTGTATGGCTACACCTTC. Protein sequence: CASGPGQGLYGYTF.

The V gene is TRBV4-3, the J gene TRBJ2-3; maybe TRBD1 (6 bases). Per germline, CDR1 LGHNA and CDR2 YSLEER. The V gene lost 1 base and the J gene lost 2 bases, with 13 bases spanning the gap. The CDR3 runs 16 residues. The CDR3 protein is CASSQGSRGDTDTQYF. In DNA form, the CDR3 reads TGCGCCAGCAGCCAAGGGAGCAGGGGTGACACAGATACGCAGTATTTT.

This clone has a handful of counts. This chain connects TRBV20-1 to TRBJ2-5, with D hard to call. The germline gives CDR1 DFQATT, CDR2 SNEGSKA (reference sequence). The CDR3 is made up of 11 amino acids. V lost 3 bases, J lost 1 base, and 3 bases lay in between. The CDR3, as DNA: TGCAGTGCTAGGACCCAAGAGACCCAGTACTTC. Amino acid sequence: CSARTQETQYF.

This clone was counted only a few times. The chain has TRBV6-1 and TRBJ2-1, with 8 bases matching TRBD1. The CDR3 loop spans 15 amino acids. Germline V gives CDR1 MNHNS, CDR2 SASEGT. V trimming: 1 base; J trimming: 3 bases; junction bases outside the gene matches: 2. The CDR3: CASSEGTGNYNEQFF. The CDR3 nucleotides are TGTGCCAGCAGTGAAGGGACAGGGAACTACAATGAGCAGTTCTTC.

The sample holds a few counts of this clone. The V gene is TRBV10-1, the J gene TRBJ2-2, with D unclear. This CDR3 has 13 residues. Deletions cut 4 bases from V and 6 bases from J, with 9 bases between. CDR1 WNHNN and CDR2 SYGVQD come from the germline V gene (reference sequence). The CDR3 region has the DNA TGCGCCAGCAGTGTCAAAGAGGCCGGGGAGCTGTTTTTT. The encoded protein is CASSVKEAGELFF.

This clone showed up just a few times. The chain uses TRBV9 and TRBJ2-1; TRBD1 aligns across 7 bases. CDR1 and CDR2 (germline): SGDLS, YYNGEE. This CDR3 is built from 15 residues. The V segment lost 4 bases and the J segment 0 bases; nucleotides outside the gene matches: 4. CDR3: CASSMTGSSYNEQFF. The CDR3 nucleotides read TGTGCCAGCAGCATGACAGGGAGCTCCTACAATGAGCAGTTCTTC.

This clone was observed a handful of times. The J gene is TRBJ2-3, the V gene TRBV28; 7 nucleotides align to TRBD1. The length of the CDR3 is 15 residues. Germline CDR1 MDHEN, CDR2 SYDVKM. The J segment lost 2 bases and the V segment lost 10 bases, leaving 12 bases of the junction unmatched. CDR3 in amino acids: CATNSGTVLTDTQYF. CDR3 sequence (DNA): TGTGCCACCAACTCCGGGACAGTTCTCACAGATACGCAGTATTTT.

This clone was seen more than once but under ten times. V gene TRBV7-2 combines with J gene TRBJ2-7; D not resolved. The germline V gene encodes CDR1 SGHTA and CDR2 FQGNSA. The CDR3 loop spans 15 amino acids. Trimming took 5 bases from V and 2 from J, leaving 16 bases between them. The CDR3 reads CASSTRSVGAYEQYF. CDR3 nucleotides: TGTGCCAGCAGCACACGATCGGTAGGAGCCTACGAGCAGTACTTC.

This chain connects TRBV29-1 to TRBJ1-1; 9 positions match TRBD1. The V and J ends lost 8 bases and 4 bases, in that order; junction bases with no gene match: 8. Germline V CDR1 and CDR2: SQVTM, ANQGSEA. The CDR3 contains 13 residues. The CDR3, as DNA: TGCAGCCCGGACAGGGGACCGGGCACTGAAGCTTTCTTT. This encodes CSPDRGPGTEAFF.

The chain carries TRBV29-1 and TRBJ2-7, with TRBD1 identical over 7 bases. V gave up 7 bases and J gave up 5 bases; unmatched junction bases: 5. This CDR3 spans 11 amino acids. Germline V gene data show CDR1 as SQVTM and CDR2 as ANQGSEA. Here the CDR3 DNA reads TGCAGCGCGGGACAGCTCAACGAGCAGTACTTC. Amino acid sequence: CSAGQLNEQYF.

The chain carries TRBV30 and TRBJ2-3; the D gene is possibly TRBD2 (5 bases). Germline assignment: CDR1 GTSNPN and CDR2 SVGIG (reference sequence). V was cut by 4 bases and J by 2 bases, with 13 bases left in between. This CDR3 comprises 14 residues. In nucleotides, the CDR3 is TGTGCCTGGACGAGGGCACAGACCACAGATACGCAGTATTTT. Translated, it gives CAWTRAQTTDTQYF.

This clone was seen a few times. This chain joins TRBV29-1 and TRBJ2-7; D tentatively reads TRBD1 or TRBD2 (5 bases each). The germline CDR1 and CDR2 sequences are SQVTM and ANQGSEA. The CDR3 length is 13 residues. V gave up 7 bases and J gave up 6 bases, with 19 bases separating them. CDR3 sequence (DNA): TGCAGCGCCTTCAGGGAAACCGGAGGCGAGCAGTACTTC. Its protein product is CSAFRETGGEQYF.

This rearrangement joins TRBV29-1 to TRBJ2-7; the match to TRBD2 covers 8 bases. CDR1 and CDR2 (germline): SQVTM, ANQGSEA. The junction had 4 bases not matched to a gene; V was cut back by 0 bases and J by 0 bases. This CDR3 region has 15 residues. The CDR3 DNA follows: TGCAGCGTTGAAGATCGCACTAGCGGCTCCTACGAGCAGTACTTC. Translating it yields CSVEDRTSGSYEQYF.

This clone was observed a handful of times. The V and J genes are TRBV9 and TRBJ1-2; TRBD1 might be the D (5 bases). CDR3 length: 13 residues. The V and J ends lost 4 bases and 8 bases respectively, with 15 bases between them. The V gene's germline CDR1 is SGDLS and CDR2 YYNGEE. The CDR3 is CASSPPNRLGYTF. The CDR3 coding sequence is TGTGCCAGCAGCCCTCCAAACAGGCTGGGCTACACCTTC.